The entry below gives a single T cell receptor (beta chain) sequence along with its context. This sample was included in a study of blood T cell repertoires in COVID-19. Study information: Researchers got acute and convalescent COVID-19 samples from the United States, Italy and Spain.

TCRdb keeps only in-frame clones here, not all; method: immunoSEQ multiplex PCR. This sample carries approximately 210,000 clones, roughly four fifths of them seen once, and the ten largest clones take about an eighth. Sequences were obtained from peripheral blood. The source is a woman between 40 and 50 years old with acute or convalescent COVID-19.

The CDR3 region has the DNA TGTGCCAGTGTGCAGCGGGGGGGCTACAATGAGCAGTTCTTC. As protein: CASVQRGGYNEQFF. The J gene is TRBJ2-1, the V gene TRBV19; 10 bases match TRBD2. J lost 3 bases, V lost 8 bases, and 4 bases had no gene match. Germline V gene sequence: CDR1 LNHDA, CDR2 SQIVND (reference sequence). CDR3 length equals 14 residues.